The subject of this entry is one TCR beta chain. The data belong to a study of blood T cell repertoires in COVID-19. Study as a whole: The cDNA or gDNA used as material had been derived from T cells, B-cell-depleted T cells, or PBMCs.

The length of the CDR3 is 12 residues. With V trimmed by 1 base and J by 11 bases, 7 bases remained unmatched. Germline assignment: CDR1 SQVTM and CDR2 ANQGSEA. TCRdb's copy holds only in-frame clones and misses some; the assay was immunoSEQ multiplex PCR. The sample has some 130,000 clones, around nine tenths seen once. This TCR came from a woman in her 70s with COVID-19, enrolled during active disease. The chain uses TRBV29-1 and TRBJ1-1; TRBD1 agrees at 7 bases. The material sequenced was peripheral blood. The CDR3 DNA is TGCAGCGTTGAAGGGGCAGGGGGAGCGGCTTTCTTT. Residues: CSVEGAGGAAFF.